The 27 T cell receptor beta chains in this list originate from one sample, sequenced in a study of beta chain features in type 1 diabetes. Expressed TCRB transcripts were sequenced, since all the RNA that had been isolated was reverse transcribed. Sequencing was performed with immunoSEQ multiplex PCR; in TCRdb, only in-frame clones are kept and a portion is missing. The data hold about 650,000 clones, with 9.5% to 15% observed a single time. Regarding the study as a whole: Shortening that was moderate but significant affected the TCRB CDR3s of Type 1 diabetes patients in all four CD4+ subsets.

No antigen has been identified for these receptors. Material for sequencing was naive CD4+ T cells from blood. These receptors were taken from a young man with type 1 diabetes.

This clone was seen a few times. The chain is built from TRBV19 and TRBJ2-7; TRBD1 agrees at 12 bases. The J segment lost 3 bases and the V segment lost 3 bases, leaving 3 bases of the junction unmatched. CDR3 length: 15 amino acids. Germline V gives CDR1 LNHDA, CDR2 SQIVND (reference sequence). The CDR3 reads CASSMGQGARYEQYF. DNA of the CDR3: TGTGCCAGTAGTATGGGACAGGGGGCCCGCTACGAGCAGTACTTC.

The CDR3 spells CAILEGTGGGGANVLTF. CDR3 DNA sequence: TGTGCCATCCTGGAAGGGACAGGGGGCGGTGGGGCCAACGTCCTGACTTTC. The chain has TRBV10-3 and TRBJ2-6; TRBD1 matches 12 bases. Germline V gene lookup returns CDR1 ENHRY and CDR2 SYGVKD. This CDR3 has 17 residues. V lost 8 bases to trimming and J lost 3 bases; unmatched junction nucleotides: 8.

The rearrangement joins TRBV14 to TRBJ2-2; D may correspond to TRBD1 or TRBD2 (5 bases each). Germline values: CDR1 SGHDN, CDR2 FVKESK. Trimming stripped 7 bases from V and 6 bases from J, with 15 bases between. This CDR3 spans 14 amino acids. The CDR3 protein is CASKFREISGELFF. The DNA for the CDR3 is TGTGCCAGCAAGTTCAGGGAGATCTCCGGGGAGCTGTTTTTT.

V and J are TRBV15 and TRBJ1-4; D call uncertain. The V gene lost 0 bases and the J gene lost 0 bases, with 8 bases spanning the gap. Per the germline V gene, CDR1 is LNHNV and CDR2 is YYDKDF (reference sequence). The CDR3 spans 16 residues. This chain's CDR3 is CATSRDHGATNEKLFF. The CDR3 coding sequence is TGTGCCACCAGCAGAGATCACGGGGCAACTAATGAAAAACTGTTTTTT.

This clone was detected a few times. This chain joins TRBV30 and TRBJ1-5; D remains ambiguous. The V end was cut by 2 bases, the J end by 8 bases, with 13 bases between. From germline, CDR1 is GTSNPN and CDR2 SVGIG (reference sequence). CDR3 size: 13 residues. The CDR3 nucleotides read TGTGCCTGGAGTCCAAGCCGCTCCGAGCCCCAGCATTTT. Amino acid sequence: CAWSPSRSEPQHF. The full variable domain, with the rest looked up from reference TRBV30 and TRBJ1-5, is SQTIHQWPATLVQPVGSPLSLECTVEGTSNPNLYWYRQAAGRGLQLLFYSVGIGQISSEVPQNLSASRPQDRQFILSSKKLLLSDSGFYLCAWSPSRSEPQHFGDGTRLSIL.

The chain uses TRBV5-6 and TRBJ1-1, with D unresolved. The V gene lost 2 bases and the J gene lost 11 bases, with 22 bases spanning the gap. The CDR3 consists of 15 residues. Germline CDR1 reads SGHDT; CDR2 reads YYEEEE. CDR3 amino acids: CASSFVLSGFGVAFF. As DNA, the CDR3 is TGTGCCAGCAGCTTTGTTTTATCGGGTTTTGGCGTGGCTTTCTTT. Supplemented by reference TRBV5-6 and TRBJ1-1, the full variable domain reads DAGVTQSPTHLIKTRGQQVTLRCSPKSGHDTVSWYQQALGQGPQFIFQYYEEEERQRGNFPDRFSGHQFPNYSSELNVNALLLGDSALYLCASSFVLSGFGVAFFGQGTRLTVV.

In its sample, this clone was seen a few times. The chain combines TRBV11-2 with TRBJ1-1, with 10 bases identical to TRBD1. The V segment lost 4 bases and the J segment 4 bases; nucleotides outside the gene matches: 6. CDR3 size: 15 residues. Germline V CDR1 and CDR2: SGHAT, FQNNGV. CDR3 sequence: CASSSPRTGGTEAFF. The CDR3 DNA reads TGTGCCAGCAGCTCTCCCAGGACAGGGGGCACTGAAGCTTTCTTT.

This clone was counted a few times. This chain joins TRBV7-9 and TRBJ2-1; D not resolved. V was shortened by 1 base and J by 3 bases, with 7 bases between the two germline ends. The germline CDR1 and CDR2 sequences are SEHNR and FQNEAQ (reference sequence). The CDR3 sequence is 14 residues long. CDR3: CASSLDLSYNEQFF. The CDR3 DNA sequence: TGTGCCAGCAGCTTAGACCTGAGCTACAATGAGCAGTTCTTC.

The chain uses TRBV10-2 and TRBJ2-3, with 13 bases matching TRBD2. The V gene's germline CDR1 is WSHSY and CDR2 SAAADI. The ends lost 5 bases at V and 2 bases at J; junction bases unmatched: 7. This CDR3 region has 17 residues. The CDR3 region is CASSPWTSGGFTDTQYF. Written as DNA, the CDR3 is TGCGCCAGCAGTCCTTGGACTAGCGGGGGATTCACAGATACGCAGTATTTT.

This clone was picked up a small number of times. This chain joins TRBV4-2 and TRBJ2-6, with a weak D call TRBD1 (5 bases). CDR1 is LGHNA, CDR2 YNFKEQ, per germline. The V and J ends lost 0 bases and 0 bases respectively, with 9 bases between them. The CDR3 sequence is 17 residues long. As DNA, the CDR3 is TGTGCCAGCAGCCAAGATGACAGCATCTCTGGGGCCAACGTCCTGACTTTC. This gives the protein CASSQDDSISGANVLTF.

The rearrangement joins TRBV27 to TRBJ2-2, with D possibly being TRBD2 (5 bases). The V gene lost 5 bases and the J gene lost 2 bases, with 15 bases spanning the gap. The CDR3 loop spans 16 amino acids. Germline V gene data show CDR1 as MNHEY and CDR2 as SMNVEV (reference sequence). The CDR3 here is CASSLPGSPNTGELFF. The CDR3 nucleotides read TGTGCCAGCAGTCTTCCGGGGTCCCCCAACACCGGGGAGCTGTTTTTT.

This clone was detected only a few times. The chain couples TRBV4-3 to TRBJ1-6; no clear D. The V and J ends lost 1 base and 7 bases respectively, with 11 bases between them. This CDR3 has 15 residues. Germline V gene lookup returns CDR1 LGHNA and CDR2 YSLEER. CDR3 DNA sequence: TGCGCCAGCAGCCAAGTTCCGGCCGTAAATTCACCCCTCCACTTT. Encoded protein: CASSQVPAVNSPLHF.

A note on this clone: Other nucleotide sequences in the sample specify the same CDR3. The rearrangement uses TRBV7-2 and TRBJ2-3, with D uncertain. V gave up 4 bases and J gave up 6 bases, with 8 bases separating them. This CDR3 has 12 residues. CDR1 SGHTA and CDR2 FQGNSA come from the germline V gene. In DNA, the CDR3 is TGTGCCAGCAGCTCCCTGACGGATACGCAGTATTTT. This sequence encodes CASSSLTDTQYF.

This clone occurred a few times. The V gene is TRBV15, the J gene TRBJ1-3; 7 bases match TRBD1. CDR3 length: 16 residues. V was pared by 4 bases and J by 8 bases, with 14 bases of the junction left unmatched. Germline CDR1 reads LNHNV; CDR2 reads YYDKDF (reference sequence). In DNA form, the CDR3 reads TGTGCCACCAGCACAAGAAGCAGGGGGACGGTAGACACCATATATTTT. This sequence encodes CATSTRSRGTVDTIYF.

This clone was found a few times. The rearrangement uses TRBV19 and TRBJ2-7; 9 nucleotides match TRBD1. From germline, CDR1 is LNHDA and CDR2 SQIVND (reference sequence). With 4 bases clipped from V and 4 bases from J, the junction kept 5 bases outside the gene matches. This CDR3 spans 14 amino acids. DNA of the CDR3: TGTGCCAGTAGTAGACAGGGGGATCGATACGAGCAGTACTTC. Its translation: CASSRQGDRYEQYF.

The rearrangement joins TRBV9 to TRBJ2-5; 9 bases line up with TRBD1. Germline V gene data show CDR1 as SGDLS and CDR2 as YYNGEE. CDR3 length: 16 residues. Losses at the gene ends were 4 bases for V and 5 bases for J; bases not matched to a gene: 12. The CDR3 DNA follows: TGTGCCAGCAGCCTCACCCTACAGGGGGCTAGGGAGACCCAGTACTTC. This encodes CASSLTLQGARETQYF.

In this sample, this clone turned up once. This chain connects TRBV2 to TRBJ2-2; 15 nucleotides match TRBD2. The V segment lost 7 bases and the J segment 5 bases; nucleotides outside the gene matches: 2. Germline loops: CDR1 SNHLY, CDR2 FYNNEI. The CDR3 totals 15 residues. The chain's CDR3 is CASTGTSGGTGELFF. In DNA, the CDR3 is TGTGCCAGCACCGGGACTAGCGGGGGGACCGGGGAGCTGTTTTTT.

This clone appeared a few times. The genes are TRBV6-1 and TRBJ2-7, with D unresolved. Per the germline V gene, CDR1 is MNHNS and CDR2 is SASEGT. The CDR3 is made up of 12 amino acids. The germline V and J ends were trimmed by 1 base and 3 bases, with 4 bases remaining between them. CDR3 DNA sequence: TGTGCCAGCAGTGAAGGTAGCTACGAGCAGTACTTC. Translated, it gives CASSEGSYEQYF.

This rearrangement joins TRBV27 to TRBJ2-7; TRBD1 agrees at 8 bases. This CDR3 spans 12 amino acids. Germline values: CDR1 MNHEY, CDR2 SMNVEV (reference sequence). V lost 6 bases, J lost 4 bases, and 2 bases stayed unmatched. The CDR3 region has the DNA TGTGCCAGCAGGACAGGGGAATACGAGCAGTACTTC. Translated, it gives CASRTGEYEQYF.

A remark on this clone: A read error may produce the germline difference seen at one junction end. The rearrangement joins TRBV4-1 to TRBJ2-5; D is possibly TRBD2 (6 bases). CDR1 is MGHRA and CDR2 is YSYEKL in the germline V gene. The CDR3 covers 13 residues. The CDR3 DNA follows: TGCGCCAGCAGCCAAGATCTGGAGGGGTCCGAGGACTTC. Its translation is CASSQDLEGSEDF.

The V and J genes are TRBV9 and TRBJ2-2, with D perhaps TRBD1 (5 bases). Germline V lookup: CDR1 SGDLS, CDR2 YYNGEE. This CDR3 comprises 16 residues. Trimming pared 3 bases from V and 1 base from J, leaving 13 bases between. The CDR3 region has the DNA TGTGCCAGCAGCGGCGGACCCAGGGTGAACACCGGGGAGCTGTTTTTT. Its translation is CASSGGPRVNTGELFF.

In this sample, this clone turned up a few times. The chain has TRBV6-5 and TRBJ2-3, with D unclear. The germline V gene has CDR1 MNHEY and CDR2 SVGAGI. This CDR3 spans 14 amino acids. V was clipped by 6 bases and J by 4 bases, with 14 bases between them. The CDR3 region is CASRSVDRPDTQYF. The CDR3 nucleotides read TGTGCCAGCAGATCCGTCGATCGGCCAGATACGCAGTATTTT.

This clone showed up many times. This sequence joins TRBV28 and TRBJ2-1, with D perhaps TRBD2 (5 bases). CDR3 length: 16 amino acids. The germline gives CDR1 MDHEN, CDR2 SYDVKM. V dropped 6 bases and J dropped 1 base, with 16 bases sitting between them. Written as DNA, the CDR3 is TGTGCCAGCAGGGCCCTACTAGGCAAATCCTACAATGAGCAGTTCTTC. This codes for CASRALLGKSYNEQFF.

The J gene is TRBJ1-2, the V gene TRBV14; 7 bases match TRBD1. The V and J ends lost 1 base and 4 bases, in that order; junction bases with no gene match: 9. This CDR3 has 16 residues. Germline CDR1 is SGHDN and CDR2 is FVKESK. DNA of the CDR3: TGTGCCAGCAGCCAAGGTCGCCGGGACAGTCTCTATGGCTACACCTTC. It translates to CASSQGRRDSLYGYTF.

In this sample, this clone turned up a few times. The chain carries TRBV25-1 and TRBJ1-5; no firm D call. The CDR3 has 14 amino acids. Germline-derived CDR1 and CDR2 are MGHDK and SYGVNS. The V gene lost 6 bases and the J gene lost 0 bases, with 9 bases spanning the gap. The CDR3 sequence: CASSPPYSNQPQHF. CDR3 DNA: TGTGCCAGCAGCCCACCGTATAGCAATCAGCCCCAGCATTTT.

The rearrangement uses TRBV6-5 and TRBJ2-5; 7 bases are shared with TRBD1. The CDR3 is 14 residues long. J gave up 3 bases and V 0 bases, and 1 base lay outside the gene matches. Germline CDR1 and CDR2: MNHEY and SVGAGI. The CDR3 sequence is CASSYSDREETQYF. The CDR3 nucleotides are TGTGCCAGCAGTTACTCAGACAGGGAAGAGACCCAGTACTTC.

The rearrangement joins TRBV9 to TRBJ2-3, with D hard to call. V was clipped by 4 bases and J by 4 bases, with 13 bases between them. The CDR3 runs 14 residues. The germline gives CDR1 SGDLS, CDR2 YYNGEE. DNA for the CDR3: TGTGCCAGCAGCTCTCGAGTGTTGTCAGATACGCAGTATTTT. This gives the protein CASSSRVLSDTQYF.